This TCR beta chain was sequenced during a study of response to subunit inactivated influenza vaccine. TCRdb fed the RT-PCR reads into MiXCR, producing one record per CDR3 protein. The sample shows over 750,000 distinct CDR3 sequences, 21% of them seen only once. CDR3 length equals 12 residues. V lost 3 bases, J lost 5 bases, and 5 bases lay in between. This clonotype showed up just a few times. Its target is not known. Findings and limits, study-wide: Every seasonal influenza vaccination brings in few new T cells, the authors suggested.

The receptor was isolated from a man over 45 who received an inactivated influenza vaccine. The chain is built from TRBV12-3 or TRBV12-4 and TRBJ1-5; D gene unclear. The sequencing used PBMCs from blood, collected more than 4 days after vaccination. The CDR3: CASSFDDQPQHF. The CDR3 DNA is TGTGCCAGCAGTTTTGATGATCAGCCCCAGCATTTT.